Listed below are T cell receptor beta chains from one sample, sequenced in a study of T cells in localized non-small cell lung cancer. Profiled with immunoSEQ multiplex PCR; TCRdb holds only in-frame clones, not every one. The repertoire holds 53,000 or so clones, with approximately 88% as singletons. The source was peripheral blood mononuclear cells, collected before any cancer treatment. Source of these receptors: a man between 40 and 69 years old with stage III lung adenocarcinoma. The CDR3 runs from the conserved cysteine through the conserved F or W. D genes are given only for firm matches. Size is stated for part of the rows, as once, few or many counts, or as a class when the clone is expanded.

j_gene: TRBJ2-7; abundance: -; v_gene: TRBV6-1; d_gene: -; CDR3nt: TGTGCCAGCAGTACGGAGGGGGGTGGGCTTTACGAGCAGTACTTC; CDR3aa: CASSTEGGGLYEQYF
j_gene: TRBJ2-1; abundance: -; v_gene: TRBV7-3; d_gene: -; CDR3nt: TGTGCCAGCAGCTCCCGGGGCCCAACCAGGGATGAGCAGTTCTTC; CDR3aa: CASSSRGPTRDEQFF
j_gene: TRBJ2-7; abundance: once; v_gene: TRBV16; d_gene: -; CDR3nt: TGTGCCAGCAGCCCCTCCTTCTCCTACGAGCAGTACTTC; CDR3aa: CASSPSFSYEQYF
j_gene: TRBJ2-7; abundance: -; v_gene: TRBV5-1; d_gene: TRBD1; CDR3nt: TGCGCCAGCAGCCCGACGACAGGGAGAACCTACGAGCAGTACTTC; CDR3aa: CASSPTTGRTYEQYF
j_gene: TRBJ2-3; abundance: -; v_gene: TRBV28; d_gene: -; CDR3nt: TGTGCCAGCACACCCGGGCGGACAGATACGCAGTATTTT; CDR3aa: CASTPGRTDTQYF
j_gene: TRBJ1-1; abundance: -; v_gene: TRBV6-6; d_gene: -; CDR3nt: TGTGCCAGCAGCCGACAGTCCCACACTGAAGCTTTCTTT; CDR3aa: CASSRQSHTEAFF
j_gene: TRBJ2-3; abundance: -; v_gene: TRBV29-1; d_gene: -; CDR3nt: TGCAGCGTTGAACTGTCCCCCCGCACAGATACGCAGTATTTT; CDR3aa: CSVELSPRTDTQYF
j_gene: TRBJ1-3; abundance: few; v_gene: TRBV2; d_gene: TRBD1; CDR3nt: TGTGCCAGCAAAGGGACAGGACTCTCTGGAAACACCATATATTTT; CDR3aa: CASKGTGLSGNTIYF
j_gene: TRBJ2-1; abundance: -; v_gene: TRBV4-3; d_gene: -; CDR3nt: TGCGCCAGCAGCCAAGATGGGAACAGGCTAAATGAGCAGTTCTTC; CDR3aa: CASSQDGNRLNEQFF
j_gene: TRBJ2-1; abundance: -; v_gene: TRBV7-2; d_gene: -; CDR3nt: TGTGCCAGCAGCCCCCCACGAGGTGAGCAGTTCTTC; CDR3aa: CASSPPRGEQFF
j_gene: TRBJ2-2; abundance: -; v_gene: TRBV19; d_gene: -; CDR3nt: TGTGCCAGTAGTACTGGACCGGGCACCGGGGAGCTGTTTTTT; CDR3aa: CASSTGPGTGELFF
j_gene: TRBJ2-2; abundance: -; v_gene: TRBV7-3; d_gene: -; CDR3nt: TGTGCCAGCAGCTCCGGGATGGTCGCGAACACCGGGGAGCTGTTTTTT; CDR3aa: CASSSGMVANTGELFF
j_gene: TRBJ2-3; abundance: -; v_gene: TRBV18; d_gene: TRBD1; CDR3nt: TGTGCCAGCTCACCCCCAGGGACAGCGCAGTATTTT; CDR3aa: CASSPPGTAQYF
j_gene: TRBJ1-2; abundance: -; v_gene: TRBV21-1; d_gene: -; CDR3nt: TGTGCCAGCATCCCCCCTGGACGCTATGGCTACACCTTC; CDR3aa: CASIPPGRYGYTF
j_gene: TRBJ2-5; abundance: -; v_gene: TRBV7-6; d_gene: TRBD1; CDR3nt: TGTGCCAGCAGTCCCGGGACAGGTCAAGAGACCCAGTACTTC; CDR3aa: CASSPGTGQETQYF
j_gene: TRBJ1-1; abundance: -; v_gene: TRBV6-5; d_gene: -; CDR3nt: TGTGCCAGCAGTAGCCCAGGGAGGACTGAAGCTTTCTTT; CDR3aa: CASSSPGRTEAFF
j_gene: TRBJ1-1; abundance: -; v_gene: TRBV2; d_gene: -; CDR3nt: TGTGCCAGCAGCCTGGCGGGGGGTGCCACTGAAGCTTTCTTT; CDR3aa: CASSLAGGATEAFF
j_gene: TRBJ1-4; abundance: -; v_gene: TRBV7-2; d_gene: -; CDR3nt: TGTGCCAGCAGCTTTCCCATGGGGGAGGGAGGAGAAAAACTGTTTTTT; CDR3aa: CASSFPMGEGGEKLFF
j_gene: TRBJ1-1; abundance: -; v_gene: TRBV6-1; d_gene: -; CDR3nt: TGTGCCAGCAGGTCGCCGGGACGGATGAACACTGAAGCTTTCTTT; CDR3aa: CASRSPGRMNTEAFF
j_gene: TRBJ1-2; abundance: few; v_gene: TRBV7-2; d_gene: -; CDR3nt: TGTGCCAGCAGCTTAGTTGGGGGCGGCTACACCTTC; CDR3aa: CASSLVGGGYTF
j_gene: TRBJ2-1; abundance: -; v_gene: TRBV4-2; d_gene: TRBD2; CDR3nt: TGTGCCAGTGGACGTAGCGGGAGTCGGGATGAGCAGTTCTTC; CDR3aa: CASGRSGSRDEQFF
j_gene: TRBJ2-7; abundance: -; v_gene: TRBV27; d_gene: TRBD1; CDR3nt: TGTGCCAGCAGGAGGACAGGGGCCTACGAGCAGTACTTC; CDR3aa: CASRRTGAYEQYF
j_gene: TRBJ1-1; abundance: -; v_gene: TRBV19; d_gene: -; CDR3nt: TGTGCCAGTAGTACCTACAGTGACACTGAAGCTTTCTTT; CDR3aa: CASSTYSDTEAFF
j_gene: TRBJ2-2; abundance: -; v_gene: TRBV2; d_gene: TRBD1; CDR3nt: TGTGCCAGCAGAGCCCTGGACAGGGCCGGGGAGCTGTTTTTT; CDR3aa: CASRALDRAGELFF
j_gene: TRBJ1-4; abundance: -; v_gene: TRBV29-1; d_gene: TRBD1; CDR3nt: TGCAGCGTCAGGGGGAAGGGGGAAAAACTGTTTTTT; CDR3aa: CSVRGKGEKLFF
j_gene: TRBJ2-3; abundance: -; v_gene: TRBV9; d_gene: TRBD2; CDR3nt: TGTGCCAGCAGCGTAGCGGGGGGGGGCTTGGGTCCCGATACGCAGTATTTT; CDR3aa: CASSVAGGGLGPDTQYF
j_gene: TRBJ1-5; abundance: -; v_gene: TRBV13; d_gene: -; CDR3nt: TGTGCCAGCAGCTTAGGCAGGGCTAGCAATCAGCCCCAGCATTTT; CDR3aa: CASSLGRASNQPQHF
j_gene: TRBJ2-5; abundance: once; v_gene: TRBV5-6; d_gene: TRBD1; CDR3nt: TGTGCCAGCAGCCCCGGGACAGGGGGCGCCGAGACCCAGTACTTC; CDR3aa: CASSPGTGGAETQYF
j_gene: TRBJ2-1; abundance: -; v_gene: TRBV7-6; d_gene: TRBD2; CDR3nt: TGTGCCAGCAGCTCTACTAGCGGCCTTTACAATGAGCAGTTCTTC; CDR3aa: CASSSTSGLYNEQFF
j_gene: TRBJ1-5; abundance: -; v_gene: TRBV18; d_gene: -; CDR3nt: TGTGCCAGCTCAATTAATCAGTTAAGTCAGCCCCAGCATTTT; CDR3aa: CASSINQLSQPQHF
j_gene: TRBJ1-2; abundance: -; v_gene: TRBV2; d_gene: TRBD1; CDR3nt: TGTGCCAGCAGGGGGGACAGATTATATGGCTACACCTTC; CDR3aa: CASRGDRLYGYTF
j_gene: TRBJ2-5; abundance: -; v_gene: TRBV18; d_gene: -; CDR3nt: TGTGCCAGCTCACCTCCGGACCAAGAGACCCAGTACTTC; CDR3aa: CASSPPDQETQYF
j_gene: TRBJ2-5; abundance: -; v_gene: TRBV6-6; d_gene: TRBD2; CDR3nt: TGTGCCAGCAGTTCGACGGGACTAGGGGGGGAGACCCAGTACTTC; CDR3aa: CASSSTGLGGETQYF
j_gene: TRBJ2-7; abundance: -; v_gene: TRBV4-1; d_gene: -; CDR3nt: TGCGCCAGCAGCCAGAAGGAGGGGAGCTCCTACGAGCAGTACTTC; CDR3aa: CASSQKEGSSYEQYF
j_gene: TRBJ2-1; abundance: -; v_gene: TRBV4-2; d_gene: -; CDR3nt: TGTGCCAGCAGCCAAGGGACAGCCTTCAATGAGCAGTTCTTC; CDR3aa: CASSQGTAFNEQFF
j_gene: TRBJ2-2; abundance: -; v_gene: TRBV30; d_gene: -; CDR3nt: TGTGCCTGGACCAATGGATTGAACACCGGGGAGCTGTTTTTT; CDR3aa: CAWTNGLNTGELFF
j_gene: TRBJ2-3; abundance: -; v_gene: TRBV10-3; d_gene: TRBD1; CDR3nt: TGTGCCATCCGAGGACAGGGGGGCACAGATACGCAGTATTTT; CDR3aa: CAIRGQGGTDTQYF
j_gene: TRBJ2-1; abundance: -; v_gene: TRBV6-1; d_gene: TRBD1; CDR3nt: TGTGCCAGCTTACCCCAGGGGGCGATAAATAATGAGCAGTTCTTC; CDR3aa: CASLPQGAINNEQFF
j_gene: TRBJ1-4; abundance: -; v_gene: TRBV7-8; d_gene: TRBD1; CDR3nt: TGTGCCAGCAGCTTAGGAGGACAGGGGGATCTAGGGGCTAATGAAAAACTGTTTTTT; CDR3aa: CASSLGGQGDLGANEKLFF
j_gene: TRBJ1-2; abundance: -; v_gene: TRBV7-9; d_gene: -; CDR3nt: TGTGCCAGCAGCGCGGATTATGGCTACACCTTC; CDR3aa: CASSADYGYTF
j_gene: TRBJ1-1; abundance: once; v_gene: TRBV7-9; d_gene: TRBD1; CDR3nt: TGTGCCAGCAGCGCGGGACAGGGGAACACTGAAGCTTTCTTT; CDR3aa: CASSAGQGNTEAFF
j_gene: TRBJ2-7; abundance: -; v_gene: TRBV5-6; d_gene: -; CDR3nt: TGTGCCAGCAGCTTTGAAACAGTAGGTTACGAGCAGTACTTC; CDR3aa: CASSFETVGYEQYF